Listed here is a single T cell receptor (beta chain). This entry belongs to a study of control samples from healthy donors and cancer patients. The CDR3 spans 10 residues. V lost 5 bases and J lost 4, with 3 bases in between. Measured with immunoSEQ multiplex PCR; TCRdb has only the in-frame clones, and not every one. The table lists about 150,000 clones, about nine tenths of them singletons, with around 4.7% in the top ten. What was sequenced was blood. This chain links TRBV12-3 or TRBV12-4 with TRBJ2-7; D is ambiguous. This clonotype was sampled from a man aged 30-40 years in good health. As DNA, the CDR3 is TGTGCCAGCAGTCGTTACGAGCAGTACTTC. Translated, it gives CASSRYEQYF.